This T cell receptor (beta chain) was captured in a study of OX40 agonist ivuxolimab in advanced cancers. The table came from immunoSEQ multiplex PCR; TCRdb's copy has only in-frame clones and leaves some out. Here the sample spans 11,000 or so clones, 70% to 90% being singletons. The receptor comes from an adult with an advanced solid tumor such as melanoma, head and neck, liver or kidney cancer. The sample consisted of CD4+ or CD8+ T cells sorted from blood, taken in a trial of the OX40 agonist ivuxolimab.

For the CDR3, the DNA is TGTGCCAGCGTGGTGGACACCGGGGAGCTGTTTTTT. Residues: CASVVDTGELFF. The chain joins TRBV2 to TRBJ2-2, with D unresolved. V was shortened by 8 bases and J by 3 bases, with 7 bases between the two germline ends. CDR3 length: 12 amino acids. Germline CDR1 is SNHLY and CDR2 is FYNNEI.